Below, 31 T cell receptor beta chains from the same sample are listed, as sequenced in a study of long-term antiretroviral therapy in people with HIV. An immunoSEQ assay, version v3.0, was performed at survey level. Some clones are missing from TCRdb's copy, which holds only in-frame ones; the method was immunoSEQ multiplex PCR. The sample carries tens of thousands of clones, roughly 86% recorded once. The sample here was unsorted PBMCs, taken roughly 2.5 years after starting antiretroviral therapy. These receptors were obtained from a woman between 50 and 59 years old with HIV.

The chain combines TRBV27 with TRBJ2-1; D perhaps matches TRBD2 (5 bases). V dropped 8 bases and J dropped 10 bases, with 15 bases sitting between them. In germline, CDR1 is MNHEY, CDR2 SMNVEV (reference sequence). The CDR3 spans 12 residues. This CDR3 is CASSVGGLEQFF. CDR3 DNA: TGTGCCAGCTCCGTAGGCGGACTCGAGCAGTTCTTC.

The genes are TRBV5-4 and TRBJ2-3; 9 bases are shared with TRBD2. Per the germline V gene, CDR1 is SGHNT and CDR2 is YYREEE (reference sequence). There are 15 residues in the CDR3. The V gene end was trimmed by 3 bases and the J gene end by 1 base; junction bases not matched to a gene: 3. CDR3 residues: CASSYGGRGTDTQYF. The CDR3 DNA follows: TGTGCCAGCAGCTATGGCGGGAGGGGCACAGATACGCAGTATTTT.

This sequence joins TRBV5-1 and TRBJ1-5, with unresolved D. The CDR3 extends over 15 amino acids. The germline CDR1 and CDR2 sequences are SGHRS and YFSETQ. Trimming removed 5 bases at V and 6 bases at J, with 18 bases between. CDR3 in amino acids: CASSLTVGDGQPQHF. CDR3 bases: TGCGCCAGCAGTCTTACCGTCGGGGATGGTCAGCCCCAGCATTTT.

This clone was found once. This chain uses TRBV27 with TRBJ2-7; TRBD1 might be the D (6 bases). CDR1 is MNHEY, CDR2 SMNVEV, per germline (reference sequence). The CDR3 runs 14 residues. Trimming stripped 5 bases from V and 4 bases from J, with 15 bases between. DNA for the CDR3: TGTGCCAGCAGTCCGACAGGTAATACGTACGAGCAGTACTTC. Translated, it gives CASSPTGNTYEQYF.

The chain carries TRBV19 and TRBJ1-1; D is uncertain. V lost 5 bases, J lost 4 bases, and 8 bases lay in between. In germline, CDR1 is LNHDA, CDR2 SQIVND (reference sequence). The CDR3 consists of 12 residues. CDR3: CASSEARTEAFF. CDR3 nucleotides: TGTGCCAGTAGTGAGGCTCGCACTGAAGCTTTCTTT.

Remarks on this clone: The germline gene is not matched at one end of the junction; a read error may be the cause. V gene TRBV23-1 combines with J gene TRBJ1-5; tentative D call: TRBD1 (5 bases). TRBV23-1 is marked as an open reading frame, function uncertain. The CDR3 has 13 amino acids. CDR3 sequence: CARSQWGNQPQHF. CDR3 nucleotides: TGCGCCAGAAGTCAATGGGGGAATCAGCCCCAGCATTTT.

The rearrangement uses TRBV7-8 and TRBJ2-1; 9 bases map to TRBD2. The germline V gene has CDR1 SGHVS and CDR2 FQNEAQ. V trimming: 1 base; J trimming: 8 bases; junction bases outside the gene matches: 9. This CDR3 comprises 16 residues. CDR3 protein: CASSLDVAGVFDEQFF. CDR3 nucleotide sequence: TGTGCCAGCAGCTTAGACGTAGCGGGAGTGTTCGATGAGCAGTTCTTC.

This clone was recorded once. The chain couples TRBV7-9 to TRBJ1-1; D unclear. The CDR3 has 12 amino acids. Trimming cost V 5 bases and J 4 bases, with 8 bases left between them. Germline V gene sequence: CDR1 SEHNR, CDR2 FQNEAQ (reference sequence). The CDR3 is CASSVGGTEAFF. The CDR3, as DNA: TGTGCCAGCAGCGTAGGTGGCACTGAAGCTTTCTTT.

This clone was seen only a few times. The V gene is TRBV28, the J gene TRBJ1-4; 9 bases are a match to TRBD1. The length of the CDR3 is 15 residues. Trimming removed 5 bases from V and 4 bases from J; junction bases left unmatched: 5. From germline, CDR1 is MDHEN and CDR2 SYDVKM. The CDR3 DNA sequence: TGTGCCAGCAGTCCCTTGGGACAGGGTAATGAAAAACTGTTTTTT. It codes for CASSPLGQGNEKLFF.

The chain combines TRBV19 with TRBJ1-5; no clear D gene. The CDR3 covers 10 residues. Germline CDR1 is LNHDA and CDR2 is SQIVND (reference sequence). V dropped 7 bases and J dropped 5 bases, with 3 bases sitting between them. DNA of the CDR3: TGTGCCAGTAACGATCAGCCCCAGCATTTT. This gives the protein CASNDQPQHF.

This clone is a singleton in its sample. The chain joins TRBV5-4 to TRBJ2-7; 8 bases are a match to TRBD2. V shed 1 base and J 3 bases; nucleotides not matched to a gene: 6. Germline V gene data show CDR1 as SGHNT and CDR2 as YYREEE (reference sequence). The CDR3 contains 15 residues. CDR3 coding DNA: TGTGCCAGCAGCTTGCGGCTAGCGGGTGACTACGAGCAGTACTTC. This translates into CASSLRLAGDYEQYF. The whole variable domain, filled in from reference TRBV5-4 and TRBJ2-7, reads ETGVTQSPTHLIKTRGQQVTLRCSSQSGHNTVSWYQQALGQGPQFIFQYYREEENGRGNFPPRFSGLQFPNYSSELNVNALELDDSALYLCASSLRLAGDYEQYFGPGTRLTVT.

This clone was counted between two and nine times. DNA for the CDR3: TGCGCCAGCAGCTTGGCCAGGGACTACGAGCAGTACTTC. Translating gives CASSLARDYEQYF. This chain uses TRBV5-1 with TRBJ2-7; D is perhaps TRBD1 (5 bases). This CDR3 comprises 13 residues. V was pared by 0 bases and J by 3 bases, with 7 bases between. Germline assignment: CDR1 SGHRS and CDR2 YFSETQ. The full variable domain, rest sourced from reference TRBV5-1 and TRBJ2-7, is KAGVTQTPRYLIKTRGQQVTLSCSPISGHRSVSWYQQTPGQGLQFLFEYFSETQRNKGNFPGRFSGRQFSNSRSEMNVSTLELGDSALYLCASSLARDYEQYFGPGTRLTVT.

This chain connects TRBV18 to TRBJ1-3, with D possibly TRBD1 on 6 matching bases. V was shortened by 3 bases and J by 0 bases, with 6 bases between the two germline ends. The CDR3 is 14 amino acids. Germline loops: CDR1 KGHSH, CDR2 LQKENI. CDR3 region: CASSPDSSGNTIYF. The CDR3 nucleotides are TGTGCCAGCTCACCGGACAGCTCTGGAAACACCATATATTTT.

This chain uses TRBV28 with TRBJ1-1, with a weak D call TRBD1 (6 bases). Germline V lookup: CDR1 MDHEN, CDR2 SYDVKM. The germline V and J ends were trimmed by 3 bases and 1 base, with 9 bases remaining between them. This CDR3 comprises 14 residues. The CDR3 sequence is CASSFRGANTEAFF. In DNA, the CDR3 is TGTGCCAGCAGTTTTAGGGGGGCGAACACTGAAGCTTTCTTT.

The gene calls are TRBV6-5 and TRBJ2-1, with 9 bases fitting TRBD2. V trimming: 4 bases; J trimming: 3 bases; junction bases outside the gene matches: 7. CDR3 length: 16 residues. Germline V CDR1 and CDR2: MNHEY, SVGAGI. Here the CDR3 reads CASSSAAGGNYNEQFF. CDR3 coding DNA: TGTGCCAGCAGTTCGGCGGCGGGAGGGAACTACAATGAGCAGTTCTTC.

The J gene is TRBJ1-2, the V gene TRBV20-1, with D uncertain. The V end was cut by 7 bases, the J end by 3 bases, with 6 bases between. The CDR3 contains 10 residues. Germline V gives CDR1 DFQATT, CDR2 SNEGSKA (reference sequence). The chain's CDR3 is CSGKDYGYTF. CDR3 bases: TGCAGTGGGAAGGACTATGGCTACACCTTC.

The rearrangement links TRBV5-1 to TRBJ1-3; D not certain. The germline V gene has CDR1 SGHRS and CDR2 YFSETQ. The CDR3 consists of 13 residues. V was trimmed by 4 bases and J by 1 base, leaving 6 bases between them. CDR3 amino acids: CASSEGSGNTIYF. CDR3 DNA: TGCGCCAGCAGCGAGGGTTCTGGAAACACCATATATTTT.

The count of this clone is one. This sequence joins TRBV19 and TRBJ1-5; maybe TRBD1 (6 bases). V lost 7 bases and J lost 4, with 11 bases in between. This CDR3 is built from 13 residues. The V gene's germline CDR1 is LNHDA and CDR2 SQIVND (reference sequence). Here the CDR3 reads CASTGGGNQPQHF. The DNA for the CDR3 is TGTGCCAGTACGGGAGGGGGGAATCAGCCCCAGCATTTT. Together with reference TRBV19 and TRBJ1-5, the CDR3 gives the full variable domain: DGGITQSPKYLFRKEGQNVTLSCEQNLNHDAMYWYRQDPGQGLRLIYYSQIVNDFQKGDIAEGYSVSREKKESFPLTVTSAQKNPTAFYLCASTGGGNQPQHFGDGTRLSIL.

The chain employs TRBV10-3 and TRBJ2-3, with D uncertain. Germline values: CDR1 ENHRY, CDR2 SYGVKD. The length of the CDR3 is 14 residues. V was clipped by 1 base and J by 2 bases, with 7 bases between them. The CDR3 DNA reads as TGTGCCATCAGTGAGTGGGAAAACACAGATACGCAGTATTTT. Protein sequence: CAISEWENTDTQYF.

The V call is TRBV27, the J call TRBJ2-7, with a tentative D call TRBD1 (6 bases). CDR1 is MNHEY, CDR2 SMNVEV, per germline (reference sequence). V gave up 2 bases and J gave up 1 base, with 12 bases separating them. This CDR3 has 15 amino acids. The CDR3 sequence is CASSLQGIGSYEQYF. The CDR3 bases are TGTGCCAGCAGTTTACAGGGGATTGGGTCCTACGAGCAGTACTTC.

The rearrangement uses TRBV11-2 and TRBJ2-1; 8 bases are shared with TRBD1. V shed 7 bases, J shed 3 bases, and the junction held 8 bases outside the gene matches. The CDR3 totals 15 residues. Germline CDR1 and CDR2: SGHAT and FQNNGV. CDR3 nucleotides: TGTGCCAGCACCGTAGACAGGGGTCTCTACAATGAGCAGTTCTTC. It codes for CASTVDRGLYNEQFF.

Of note for this clone: The junction departs from germline at one end; a sequencing error may be responsible. The J gene is TRBJ2-7, the V gene TRBV7-2; D possibly corresponds to TRBD2 (7 bases). The CDR3 extends over 12 amino acids. CDR1 is SGHTA and CDR2 is FQGNSA in the germline V gene. The CDR3 spells CASSLGWGGADF. CDR3 nucleotide sequence: TGTGCCAGCAGCTTAGGTTGGGGGGGCGCGGACTTC.

J is TRBJ2-2 and V is TRBV10-3; 8 bases are shared with TRBD2. The germline V gene encodes CDR1 ENHRY and CDR2 SYGVKD. The CDR3 length is 14 residues. J was trimmed by 6 bases and V by 4 bases; bases with no gene match: 4. CDR3 residues: CAISVIAGPGELFF. In DNA, the CDR3 is TGTGCCATCAGTGTGATAGCGGGACCCGGGGAGCTGTTTTTT.

This clone was counted once. This chain connects TRBV4-3 to TRBJ1-2; D may be TRBD1 (6 bases). The ends were cut back, 0 bases at V and 8 bases at J, with 13 bases in the middle. CDR1 and CDR2 (germline): LGHNA, YSLEER. This CDR3 region has 14 residues. CDR3 nucleotides: TGCGCCAGCAGCCAAGATATCGGGGGCATCGGCTACACCTTC. This translates into CASSQDIGGIGYTF.

CDR3 residues: CSVDRTHSYNEQFF. Written as DNA, the CDR3 is TGCAGCGTTGATCGTACACACTCCTACAATGAGCAGTTCTTC. The chain couples TRBV29-1 to TRBJ2-1; D unclear. With 3 bases removed from V and 0 bases from J, the gap between germline ends came to 9 bases. The CDR3 covers 14 residues. Germline loops: CDR1 SQVTM, CDR2 ANQGSEA.

The chain is built from TRBV7-2 and TRBJ2-1; TRBD2 matches at 9 bases. J gave up 6 bases and V 3 bases, and 9 bases lay outside the gene matches. Germline values: CDR1 SGHTA, CDR2 FQGNSA. There are 16 residues in the CDR3. The DNA of the CDR3 is TGTGCCAGCAGCTTCTTCGGGCTAGCGGGGTCCAATGAGCAGTTCTTC. Amino acids: CASSFFGLAGSNEQFF.

This clone was counted between two and nine times. The J gene is TRBJ1-5, the V gene TRBV6-1; D is possibly TRBD1 (5 bases). The V end lost 2 bases, the J end lost 1 base, and 6 bases lay between the germline ends. Germline CDR1 MNHNS, CDR2 SASEGT. The CDR3 is made up of 14 amino acids. In nucleotides, the CDR3 is TGTGCCAGCAGTGAACGGGACAGCAATCAGCCCCAGCATTTT. It yields the protein CASSERDSNQPQHF.

This clone was picked up a small number of times. V usage is TRBV6-5 and J usage is TRBJ1-2, with TRBD1 matching 10 bases. V lost 6 bases, J lost 8 bases, and 6 bases stayed unmatched. The CDR3 covers 13 residues. Germline CDR1 is MNHEY and CDR2 is SVGAGI. CDR3 bases: TGTGCCAGCAGGCTCGGGACAGGGGAAGGCTACACCTTC. Its translation is CASRLGTGEGYTF.

In this sample, this clone turned up a few times. This chain links TRBV2 with TRBJ1-5, with a weak D call TRBD1 (5 bases). Germline CDR1 reads SNHLY; CDR2 reads FYNNEI. The CDR3 is made up of 14 amino acids. V shed 6 bases and J shed 2 bases, with 11 bases lying between them. CDR3 residues: CASRDEGGNQPQHF. DNA of the CDR3: TGTGCCAGCAGAGACGAAGGGGGCAATCAGCCCCAGCATTTT.

The chain couples TRBV27 to TRBJ2-1; TRBD2 might be the D (6 bases). Germline values: CDR1 MNHEY, CDR2 SMNVEV (reference sequence). There are 16 residues in the CDR3. The V end was cut by 4 bases, the J end by 5 bases, with 18 bases between. CDR3 DNA: TGTGCCAGCAGTTCTCCGAAGGGGACTGGACACAATGAGCAGTTCTTC. Translating gives CASSSPKGTGHNEQFF.

The chain has TRBV11-2 and TRBJ1-3; possibly TRBD1 for D (5 bases). The CDR3 sequence is 16 residues long. From germline, CDR1 is SGHAT and CDR2 FQNNGV. The V and J ends lost 3 bases and 0 bases respectively, with 12 bases between them. The CDR3 nucleotides are TGTGCCAGCAGCTTTTCCCGGGGCTACTCTGGAAACACCATATATTTT. It yields the protein CASSFSRGYSGNTIYF.